The rows below give T cell receptor beta chains drawn from one sample of a study of control samples from healthy donors and cancer patients. Assay used: immunoSEQ multiplex PCR; TCRdb lists only in-frame clones, some missing. The sample carries 15,000 to 20,000 clones, about 85% recorded once. Sample: PBMCs. The receptors shown here come from a woman in her 70s with lung cancer. CDR3s include the opening cysteine and the closing phenylalanine or tryptophan. D genes are given only for firm matches. Where a row states a size, it is once, few, many or the class of an expanded clone; other rows omit it.

v_gene	d_gene	j_gene	abundance	CDR3aa	CDR3nt
TRBV3-1/TRBV3-2	TRBD2	TRBJ2-6	.	CASSQWAGESAGANVLTF	TGTGCCAGCAGCCAGTGGGCGGGAGAGTCGGCAGGGGCCAACGTCCTGACTTTC
TRBV4-1	TRBD2	TRBJ2-1	.	CASSRGLGYDEQFF	TGCGCCAGCAGCCGGGGACTAGGGTACGATGAGCAGTTCTTC
TRBV5-4	TRBD2	TRBJ2-3	few	CASSPTSGRVTDTQYF	TGTGCCAGCAGCCCTACTAGCGGGAGGGTCACAGATACGCAGTATTTT
TRBV29-1	TRBD2	TRBJ2-3	.	CSVGGLAGISTDTQYF	TGCAGCGTTGGAGGACTAGCGGGAATCTCCACAGATACGCAGTATTTT
TRBV7-2	TRBD1	TRBJ1-1	.	CASSYRTGAGEAFF	TGTGCCAGCAGCTATAGGACAGGGGCGGGTGAAGCTTTCTTT
TRBV11-3	TRBD2	TRBJ2-1	.	CASSLSQVIAGYNEQFF	TGTGCCAGCAGCTTAAGTCAGGTCATAGCGGGGTACAATGAGCAGTTCTTC
TRBV29-1	.	TRBJ1-5	.	CSVSNQGDQPQHF	TGCAGCGTTTCAAACCAAGGTGATCAGCCCCAGCATTTT
TRBV6-5	.	TRBJ1-2	.	CASSPGKAYGYTF	TGTGCCAGCAGCCCAGGGAAAGCATATGGCTACACCTTC
TRBV6-1	TRBD1	TRBJ1-6	few	CASSDGQDNSPLHF	TGTGCCAGCAGTGACGGACAGGATAATTCACCCCTCCACTTT
TRBV19	.	TRBJ1-5	once	CASRPRANLFDSNQPQHF	TGTGCCAGCCGCCCCCGGGCCAACCTATTCGATAGCAATCAGCCCCAGCATTTT